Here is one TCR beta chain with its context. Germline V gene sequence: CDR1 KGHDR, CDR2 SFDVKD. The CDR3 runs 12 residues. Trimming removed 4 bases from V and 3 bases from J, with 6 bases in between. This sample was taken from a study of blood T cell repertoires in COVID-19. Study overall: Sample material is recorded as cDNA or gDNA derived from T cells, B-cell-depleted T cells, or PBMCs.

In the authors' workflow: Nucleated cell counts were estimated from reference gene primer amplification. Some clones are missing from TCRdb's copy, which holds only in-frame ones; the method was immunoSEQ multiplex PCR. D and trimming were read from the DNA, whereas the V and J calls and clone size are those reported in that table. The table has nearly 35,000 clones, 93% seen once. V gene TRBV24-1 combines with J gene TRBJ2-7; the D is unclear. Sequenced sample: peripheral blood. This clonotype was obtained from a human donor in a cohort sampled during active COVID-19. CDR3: CATSESNYEQYF. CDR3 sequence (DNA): TGTGCCACCAGTGAAAGCAACTACGAGCAGTACTTC.